This T cell receptor beta chain derives from a study of vaccination effects on CD4 cells after COVID-19 (dated by TCRdb to between 2021 and 2024). Concerning the study at large: Each participant received two doses of an mRNA SARS-CoV-2 vaccine, either BNT162b2 or mRNA-1273. Altogether, about 10 COVID-19 convalescent patients and a few SARS-CoV-2-naive healthy vaccine recipients made up the full study. Cultures from other donors in the study were sequenced using the Oncomine TCR Beta short-read assay on an Illumina iSeq 100. In both COVID-19 convalescent patients and infection-naive vaccine recipients, the study compared SARS-CoV-2 spike-specific CD4+ TCR repertoires from before mRNA vaccination with those from after it. Beyond this particular receptor, the publication reports: In healthy vaccine recipients, vaccine-induced clones were almost all SARS-CoV-2 mono-reactive, with only 1 of 255 being cross-reactive with common cold coronaviruses. The study was limited by a small number of convalescent patients and lacked early post-infection timepoints. Marked clonal contraction was observed in both infection-induced and vaccine-induced clones at late post-vaccination timepoints, consistent with waning T cell responses.

The sample holds a few counts of this clone. What antigen it recognizes has not been identified. No base quality information exists; no much larger clone differs at one position. Trimmed from V: 5 bases; trimmed from J: 2 bases; junction bases lacking a gene match: 2. Taken from the germline V gene, the CDR1 and CDR2 loops are SGHTA and FQGTGA. The CDR3 starts with the cysteine, ends with the phenylalanine, and has 14 residues. Just CDR3 DNA is preserved here, 42 bases in frame from base 1. In the ViraFEST assay, PBMC were stimulated with viral peptide pools, and TCR sequencing was then used to find antigen-specific CD4+ T cell clonotypes based on their expansion. After around 10 days of culture, CD4+ T cells were isolated with the EasySep CD4+ T cell isolation kit. Healthy vaccine recipients had no prior SARS-CoV-2 infection, confirmed by negative nucleocapsid antibodies before and after vaccination. Two million PBMC per well were cultured in IMDM with about 4.5% human AB serum, 10 IU/ml IL-2 and gentamicin, plus 10 ug/ml peptides. Half of the culture medium was replaced with fresh IL-2-containing medium on days 3 and 7. Unless noted otherwise, every peptide stimulation condition was grown in triplicate wells. Using Ficoll-Paque Plus gradient centrifugation, PBMC were separated from whole blood and then either used fresh or cryopreserved at -140C. The spike proteins of SARS-CoV-2 and of the common cold coronaviruses HCoV-NL63, HCoV-OC43 and HCoV-229E were spanned by overlapping peptide pools. The QIAamp micro DNA kit was used to extract genomic DNA from the cultured CD4+ T cells.

Libraries were prepared through the immunoSEQ multiplex PCR assay. DNA from the cultured and isolated CD4+ T cells underwent TCR beta CDR3 sequencing. Under the source paper's analysis protocol: The analysis removed non-productive TCR sequences, trimmed reads to the CDR3 region, and retained only CDR3s that were 7 or more amino acids long. Antigen-specific clonotypes were identified with the MANAFEST web app by comparing expansion in peptide wells against reference cultures. To be called positive, a clone needed expansion at FDR<0.05 compared with the reference and with all other wells, an odds ratio greater than 5, and a frequency greater than 0.1% in two replicate wells. A clonotype was defined as cross-reactive if the clonotype was significantly expanded both in SARS-CoV-2 spike wells and in at least one common cold coronavirus spike condition. Using the stringdist R package, CDR3 similarity was measured by Levenshtein distance, and unrooted trees were constructed with ape in R 3.6.1. In its TCRdb copy, this immuneACCESS table keeps in-frame sequences only and misses some clones. Where compared with another copy, unresolved V genes explain less than half of these, and the others have no known cause. V, J and clone size are those of that table, while D and trimming were read from the DNA. In this sample the table shows 71,000 or so clones, approximately 70% of which occur a single time. About 4.1% of the sample rests with the top ten.

This specimen was CD4+ T cells from PBMCs cultured with HCoV-OC43 spike peptides, taken before COVID-19 vaccination. The cell subset or site label for this specimen denotes: HCoV-OC43 spike overlapping peptide pool stimulation. The chain was built from TRBV7-3 and TRBJ1-2; 10 bases in between match TRBD1. The sequence derives from a human donor who received a COVID-19 vaccine. The CDR3 in this case is CASSETGGNYGYTF. The DNA is as follows: TGTGCCAGCAGCGAGACAGGGGGCAACTATGGCTACACCTTC.